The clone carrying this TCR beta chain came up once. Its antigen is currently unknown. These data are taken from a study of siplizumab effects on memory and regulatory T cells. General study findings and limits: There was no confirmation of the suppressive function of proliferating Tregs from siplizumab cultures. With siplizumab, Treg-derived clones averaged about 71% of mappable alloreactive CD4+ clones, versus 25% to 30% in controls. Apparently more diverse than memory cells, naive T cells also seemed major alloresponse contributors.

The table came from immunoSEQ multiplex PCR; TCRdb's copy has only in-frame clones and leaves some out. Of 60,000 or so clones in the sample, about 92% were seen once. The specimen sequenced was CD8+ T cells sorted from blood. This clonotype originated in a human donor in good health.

The CDR3 bases are TGCGCCAGCAGCCAAGTCCTAGCGGAAGGCACAGATACGCAGTATTTT. Its translation: CASSQVLAEGTDTQYF. The chain couples TRBV4-1 to TRBJ2-3; 7 bases match TRBD2. Germline loops: CDR1 MGHRA, CDR2 YSYEKL. The CDR3 has 16 amino acids. Losses at the gene ends were 1 base for V and 1 base for J; bases not matched to a gene: 5.